What follows are 32 T cell receptor beta chains derived from one specimen sequenced in a study of human CD8 memory T cell subsets. UMI-labeled 5' RACE generated the TCR beta libraries. Reprocessing the 5' RACE reads, TCRdb reports a single entry for every CDR3 protein and omits DNA. The sample's table shows under 13,000 distinct CDR3 sequences. The sequenced sample consisted of CD8+ T cells from PBMCs. These receptors were obtained from a human donor in good health.

The chain carries TRBV27 and TRBJ1-1. In germline, CDR1 is MNHEY, CDR2 SMNVEV (reference sequence). The CDR3 consists of 13 residues. The CDR3 spells CASRTPMNTEAFF.

This clonotype is called medium-sized based on its frequency. The genes are TRBV28 and TRBJ2-7; TCRdb picks TRBD2, but there is no DNA to check that call. The CDR3 spans 18 residues. Germline assignment: CDR1 MDHEN and CDR2 SYDVKM. The CDR3 loop reads CASSYTTGGSVGDYEQYF.

The rearrangement links TRBV11-3 to TRBJ1-1; without DNA, the TCRdb call of TRBD1 cannot be checked. There are 14 residues in the CDR3. Germline V gives CDR1 SGHNT, CDR2 YENEEA. CDR3 loop: CASSHTTGFTEAFF. The full variable domain, in which reference TRBV11-3 and TRBJ1-1 provide the parts outside the CDR3, is EAGVVQSPRYKIIEKKQPVAFWCNPISGHNTLYWYLQNLGQGPELLIRYENEEAVDDSQLPKDRFSAERLKGVDSTLKIQPAELGDSAVYLCASSHTTGFTEAFFGQGTRLTVV.

The rearrangement joins TRBV7-6 to TRBJ2-1. CDR1 SGHVS and CDR2 FNYEAQ come from the germline V gene. The CDR3 extends over 12 amino acids. CDR3 region: CASSQVNNEQFF.

This chain joins TRBV12-3 or TRBV12-4 and TRBJ2-3. The CDR3 extends over 13 amino acids. The CDR3 reads CASSFGEPDTQYF.

V and J are TRBV7-8 and TRBJ2-7; TCRdb's D call of TRBD1 is untestable without DNA. The V gene's germline CDR1 is SGHVS and CDR2 FQNEAQ. The CDR3 runs to 13 residues. CDR3 loop: CASSLGPGIEQYF. Variable domain in full (rest from reference TRBV7-8 and TRBJ2-7): GAGVSQSPRYKVAKRGQDVALRCDPISGHVSLFWYQQALGQGPEFLTYFQNEAQLDKSGLPSDRFFAERPEGSVSTLKIQRTQQEDSAVYLCASSLGPGIEQYFGPGTRLTVT.

This clonotype registers large by frequency. The CDR3 sequence: CASSSRDRGLQETQYF. V and J are TRBV7-9 and TRBJ2-5; TCRdb's D gene call, TRBD1, goes unchecked for lack of DNA. The CDR3 has 16 residues. CDR1 is SEHNR, CDR2 FQNEAQ, per germline (reference sequence). The whole variable domain, remainder taken from reference TRBV7-9 and TRBJ2-5, is DTGVSQNPRHKITKRGQNVTFRCDPISEHNRLYWYRQTLGQGPEFLTYFQNEAQLEKSRLLSDRFSAERPKGSFSTLEIQRTEQGDSAMYLCASSSRDRGLQETQYFGPGTRLLVL.

The gene calls are TRBV20-1 and TRBJ2-1; absent DNA, TCRdb's TRBD2 call cannot be checked. CDR1 and CDR2 from the germline V gene are DFQATT and SNEGSKA (reference sequence). The CDR3 has 17 residues. CDR3 residues: CSGQNEFGTSGSSEQFF.

This chain uses TRBV9 with TRBJ1-2. Germline values: CDR1 SGDLS, CDR2 YYNGEE. This CDR3 comprises 16 residues. The CDR3 loop reads CASSAVAADRNYGYTF.

V and J are TRBV28 and TRBJ2-1. The germline V gene encodes CDR1 MDHEN and CDR2 SYDVKM. The CDR3 contains 13 residues. The CDR3 is CASSNYNYNEQFF.

V gene TRBV28 combines with J gene TRBJ2-3; the D call of TRBD1 rests on TCRdb alone, since no DNA is present to check it. The CDR3 sequence is 19 residues long. Germline assignment: CDR1 MDHEN and CDR2 SYDVKM. CDR3 sequence reads: CASSSTPTLGISLADTQYF.

V gene TRBV27 combines with J gene TRBJ1-2. The CDR3 length is 14 residues. Germline loops: CDR1 MNHEY, CDR2 SMNVEV (reference sequence). The CDR3 spells CASSLRLGSVGYTF.

This sequence joins TRBV14 and TRBJ1-1; absent DNA, TCRdb's TRBD1 call cannot be checked. The CDR3 spans 13 residues. Per the germline V gene, CDR1 is SGHDN and CDR2 is FVKESK. The CDR3 region is CASSPQGYTEAFF.

The chain uses TRBV21-1 and TRBJ1-2; TCRdb names TRBD1, which stays unverified in the absence of DNA. TRBV21-1 is a pseudogene. The CDR3 is 16 amino acids. This chain's CDR3 is CASSKERTGQAGGYTF.

This chain connects TRBV5-1 to TRBJ2-1. The V gene's germline CDR1 is SGHRS and CDR2 YFSETQ. The CDR3 sequence is 15 residues long. This CDR3 is CASSPTKSSYNEQFF.

This chain joins TRBV29-1 and TRBJ2-5. The germline V gene has CDR1 SQVTM and CDR2 ANQGSEA. The length of the CDR3 is 13 residues. This chain's CDR3 is CSVLRVYQETQYF.

The V gene is TRBV7-9, the J gene TRBJ2-1; TCRdb's D call, TRBD1, is unchecked because there is no DNA. Per germline, CDR1 SEHNR and CDR2 FQNEAQ (reference sequence). CDR3 length: 12 residues. The CDR3 here is CASSLGTGEQFF.

This chain uses TRBV28 with TRBJ2-7. Germline-derived CDR1 and CDR2 are MDHEN and SYDVKM. The CDR3 spans 11 residues. CDR3 residues: CASSLYYEQYF.

CDR3 protein: CATSRVDRVSEQFF. The rearrangement links TRBV15 to TRBJ2-1; TCRdb's D gene call, TRBD1, goes unchecked for lack of DNA. Germline V gives CDR1 LNHNV, CDR2 YYDKDF (reference sequence). CDR3 length equals 14 residues.

The genes are TRBV7-9 and TRBJ2-2; the D call of TRBD2 rests on TCRdb alone, since no DNA is present to check it. Germline CDR1 and CDR2: SEHNR and FQNEAQ (reference sequence). CDR3 length equals 14 residues. The CDR3 loop reads CASSLNGLTGELFF.

Judged by frequency, this clonotype is medium-sized (0.01 to 0.1%). The chain uses TRBV27 and TRBJ1-3. Germline V gives CDR1 MNHEY, CDR2 SMNVEV (reference sequence). The CDR3 has 15 residues. The CDR3 loop reads CASRPGGPGGNTIYF.

The chain combines TRBV7-8 with TRBJ2-5. CDR1 and CDR2 (germline): SGHVS, FQNEAQ. CDR3 length: 15 amino acids. The CDR3 protein is CASSLEVLNQETQYF.

This clonotype counts as medium-sized by frequency. The gene calls are TRBV28 and TRBJ2-7; TCRdb reports TRBD1, a call that lacks DNA to check it against. Germline loops: CDR1 MDHEN, CDR2 SYDVKM. There are 13 residues in the CDR3. The CDR3 here is CASSLDDSYEQYF.

The V call is TRBV24-1, the J call TRBJ2-7; TCRdb's D gene call, TRBD2, goes unchecked for lack of DNA. CDR3 length: 15 amino acids. From germline, CDR1 is KGHDR and CDR2 SFDVKD. CDR3 residues: CATSGTSGRNYEQYF.

V gene TRBV7-2 combines with J gene TRBJ2-1; TCRdb's D call, TRBD2, is unchecked because there is no DNA. Germline V lookup: CDR1 SGHTA, CDR2 FQGNSA. This CDR3 is 16 amino acids long. The CDR3 is CASSPRLAMALREQFF.

This clonotype counts as medium-sized by frequency. The rearrangement joins TRBV7-2 to TRBJ1-2; the D call from TCRdb, TRBD1, cannot be confirmed without DNA. This CDR3 has 16 amino acids. Germline V gene sequence: CDR1 SGHTA, CDR2 FQGNSA. This CDR3 is CASSPSLGEFDYGYTF.

The chain couples TRBV29-1 to TRBJ2-1; TCRdb calls TRBD2, which cannot be checked without DNA. The CDR3 spans 11 residues. Germline CDR1 is SQVTM and CDR2 is ANQGSEA. The CDR3: CSAGGDNEQFF.

The chain joins TRBV28 to TRBJ2-5; the D gene TCRdb calls, TRBD1, cannot be checked with no DNA. The germline V gene encodes CDR1 MDHEN and CDR2 SYDVKM. The CDR3 has 12 residues. CDR3 loop: CAGADPRGPQYF.

V usage is TRBV15 and J usage is TRBJ2-7. Germline V gene data show CDR1 as LNHNV and CDR2 as YYDKDF (reference sequence). The CDR3 is 14 amino acids. CDR3 sequence reads: CATSPDVGGYEQYF.

The chain carries TRBV16 and TRBJ2-1. The CDR3 loop spans 15 amino acids. From germline, CDR1 is KGHSY and CDR2 FQNENV. This CDR3 is CASSQSWQGYNEQFF.

The V gene is TRBV28, the J gene TRBJ2-3; TCRdb lists TRBD1, though no DNA is available to test this call. Germline CDR1 is MDHEN and CDR2 is SYDVKM. The CDR3 length is 16 residues. CDR3: CASSLSTGEDGDTQYF.

This rearrangement joins TRBV28 to TRBJ2-5; checking the TCRdb D call of TRBD1 is not possible without DNA. This CDR3 spans 18 amino acids. Germline CDR1 MDHEN, CDR2 SYDVKM. The CDR3 spells CASSLIETGDVSLETQYF.